Shown below are 25 T cell receptor beta chains from a single sample sequenced in a study of cytomegalovirus exposure and HLA in healthy donors. PCR amplification relied on 60 Vbeta primers (plus 13 Jbeta primers). Method: immunoSEQ multiplex PCR; TCRdb's copy keeps in-frame clones and lacks some. Seen here are about 200,000 clones, 70% to 90% observed once, and the top ten hold approximately 0.31%. The sequenced material came from PBMCs. These receptors originate from a woman under 40 in good health and CMV-seronegative.

This chain links TRBV29-1 with TRBJ2-7; 8 bases agree with TRBD2. The CDR3 is made up of 13 amino acids. CDR1 SQVTM and CDR2 ANQGSEA come from the germline V gene. Trimming cost V 2 bases and J 8 bases; bases outside gene matches: 8. As DNA, the CDR3 is TGCAGCGTTGAACAGACTAGCGTGGGCCAGCAGTACTTC. This translates into CSVEQTSVGQQYF.

The chain has TRBV28 and TRBJ2-7; 8 nucleotides line up with TRBD1. In germline, CDR1 is MDHEN, CDR2 SYDVKM. The CDR3 is 14 residues long. Trimming removed 6 bases from V and 0 bases from J; junction bases left unmatched: 4. CDR3 bases: TGTGCCAGCAGACGACAGGGGCACTCCTACGAGCAGTACTTC. Its protein product is CASRRQGHSYEQYF.

The gene calls are TRBV27 and TRBJ2-3; D remains unclear. From germline, CDR1 is MNHEY and CDR2 SMNVEV (reference sequence). This CDR3 is 13 amino acids long. Deletions cut 7 bases from V and 5 bases from J, with 13 bases between. CDR3: CASTGRARDTQYF. CDR3 DNA sequence: TGTGCCAGCACGGGTCGAGCGAGAGATACGCAGTATTTT.

The CDR3 nucleotides are TGTGCCAGCAGCGACGGGACAGCTTACAATGAGCAGTTCTTC. Its translation is CASSDGTAYNEQFF. The V and J genes are TRBV9 and TRBJ2-1; 7 bases match TRBD1. Trimming cost V 3 bases and J 4 bases; bases outside gene matches: 4. The CDR3 has 14 residues. From germline, CDR1 is SGDLS and CDR2 YYNGEE.

Written as DNA, the CDR3 is TGCAGCGTTGATAGGGGTGGCTACAATGAGCAGTTCTTC. It yields the protein CSVDRGGYNEQFF. V is TRBV29-1 and J is TRBJ2-1; possibly TRBD1 for D (5 bases). Germline values: CDR1 SQVTM, CDR2 ANQGSEA. Trimming removed 3 bases at V and 3 bases at J, with 9 bases between. The CDR3 sequence is 13 residues long.

The chain links TRBV27 to TRBJ2-5; D call uncertain. V lost 5 bases and J 2 bases, leaving 18 bases between the germline ends. CDR1 and CDR2 from the germline V gene are MNHEY and SMNVEV (reference sequence). The CDR3 spans 16 residues. Here the CDR3 DNA reads TGTGCCAGCAGTCCCCTTTCTTTGTCAGTTCAAGAGACCCAGTACTTC. It translates to CASSPLSLSVQETQYF.

CDR3 protein: CASSPQQVQNEQFF. The CDR3 DNA follows: TGTGCCAGCTCACCACAACAAGTCCAGAATGAGCAGTTCTTC. V gene TRBV18 combines with J gene TRBJ2-1; unclear D gene. CDR1 and CDR2 from the germline V gene are KGHSH and LQKENI. This CDR3 spans 14 amino acids. Between the trimmed V and J ends, which lost 1 base and 7 bases, there was a span of 11 bases.

V is TRBV30 and J is TRBJ1-1, with D possibly matching TRBD1 (6 bases). V lost 3 bases, J lost 8 bases, and 16 bases lay in between. The CDR3 has 13 residues. Germline values: CDR1 GTSNPN, CDR2 SVGIG (reference sequence). The DNA of the CDR3 is TGTGCCTGGAGGCCGGGGGGGGCCGGAGAAGCTTTCTTT. Residues: CAWRPGGAGEAFF.

This rearrangement joins TRBV18 to TRBJ1-1, with TRBD1 identical over 7 bases. Germline V gene lookup returns CDR1 KGHSH and CDR2 LQKENI. Trimming cost V 6 bases and J 10 bases; bases outside gene matches: 14. The CDR3 has 14 amino acids. In DNA, the CDR3 is TGTGCCAGCTCTACCTGGCAGGGGGGCTCGGGAGCTTTCTTT. Its protein product is CASSTWQGGSGAFF. Looking up the rest from reference TRBV18 and TRBJ1-1 gives the full variable domain: NAGVMQNPRHLVRRRGQEARLRCSPMKGHSHVYWYRQLPEEGLKFMVYLQKENIIDESGMPKERFSAEFPKEGPSILRIQQVVRGDSAAYFCASSTWQGGSGAFFGQGTRLTVV.

V is TRBV10-3 and J is TRBJ2-5, with a possible D match to TRBD1 (7 bases). Germline loops: CDR1 ENHRY, CDR2 SYGVKD. Trimming stripped 4 bases from V and 2 bases from J, with 20 bases between. The CDR3 is 17 amino acids. The DNA of the CDR3 is TGTGCCATCAGTGTGGAGGGGGCTGAGTCCCGGCAAGAGACCCAGTACTTC. Residues: CAISVEGAESRQETQYF.

This rearrangement joins TRBV5-1 to TRBJ2-6; D call uncertain. Germline V lookup: CDR1 SGHRS, CDR2 YFSETQ. Trimming cost V 6 bases and J 0 bases, with 7 bases left between them. This CDR3 region has 14 residues. The CDR3 coding sequence is TGCGCCAGCACCCAGGCCTCTGGGGCCAACGTCCTGACTTTC. This translates into CASTQASGANVLTF.

Only one count was recorded for this clone. The chain recombines TRBV4-1 with TRBJ2-1, with TRBD2 matching over 7 bases. Unmatched junction bases numbered 7, after V lost 2 bases and J lost 6 bases. The germline CDR1 and CDR2 sequences are MGHRA and YSYEKL. The CDR3 length is 15 residues. CDR3 sequence reads: CASSQMGGIINEQFF. CDR3 DNA sequence: TGCGCCAGCAGCCAAATGGGGGGGATAATCAATGAGCAGTTCTTC.

This clone was counted once. This sequence joins TRBV5-4 and TRBJ2-7, with a possible D match to TRBD2 (7 bases). This CDR3 has 16 amino acids. Germline V gene lookup returns CDR1 SGHNT and CDR2 YYREEE (reference sequence). Trimming cost V 3 bases and J 7 bases, with 23 bases left between them. The CDR3 spells CASSWGGGGRTREQYF. CDR3 DNA: TGTGCCAGCAGCTGGGGTGGGGGCGGGAGAACAAGGGAGCAGTACTTC.

This chain links TRBV28 with TRBJ1-5, with D perhaps matching TRBD1 (5 bases). Germline V gene lookup returns CDR1 MDHEN and CDR2 SYDVKM. Trimming took 4 bases from V and 5 from J, leaving 24 bases between them. The CDR3 runs to 18 residues. The chain's CDR3 is CASSSLGLASKGYQPQHF. For the CDR3, the DNA is TGTGCCAGCAGTTCCCTTGGGTTGGCCTCTAAGGGGTATCAGCCCCAGCATTTT.

With respect to this clone: This likely comes from a read error, as the CDR3 has no conserved phenylalanine or tryptophan at its end. Because the CDR3's place on the DNA is in doubt, the DNA is left out and the CDR3 is given as listed by TCRdb. The chain recombines TRBV27 with TRBJ1-1; TRBD1 reflects the table's D call only, with no check against the DNA. The germline gives CDR1 MNHEY, CDR2 SMNVEV (reference sequence). The CDR3 has 10 amino acids, counting both end residues. This chain's CDR3 is CASSCFRAQV.

This chain joins TRBV6-1 and TRBJ2-5; no definite D call. Between the trimmed V and J ends, which lost 8 bases and 2 bases, there was a span of 15 bases. The CDR3 consists of 14 residues. Looked up from germline, CDR1 is MNHNS and CDR2 is SASEGT. The CDR3 spells CASGALLLQETQYF. CDR3 nucleotides: TGTGCCAGCGGAGCCTTGCTCCTACAAGAGACCCAGTACTTC.

The chain combines TRBV2 with TRBJ2-2, with 9 bases aligning to TRBD1. The V gene's germline CDR1 is SNHLY and CDR2 FYNNEI. After removal of 6 bases from V and 13 bases from J, the junction contained 12 bases not matched to a gene. This CDR3 contains 14 residues. As DNA, the CDR3 is TGTGCCAGCAGGGGTCCCGGGACAGGGCTGGGGCTGTTTTTT. This codes for CASRGPGTGLGLFF.

The chain is built from TRBV29-1 and TRBJ2-3; 7 positions match TRBD1. V shed 4 bases and J 1 base; nucleotides not matched to a gene: 5. CDR3 size: 14 residues. CDR1 is SQVTM, CDR2 ANQGSEA, per germline. CDR3 region: CSVGQGVRTDTQYF. DNA of the CDR3: TGCAGCGTTGGACAGGGAGTTCGCACAGATACGCAGTATTTT.

The V gene is TRBV2, the J gene TRBJ2-3, with unresolved D. The CDR3 extends over 14 amino acids. The germline CDR1 and CDR2 sequences are SNHLY and FYNNEI. V was pared by 6 bases and J by 2 bases, with 12 bases between. CDR3 DNA: TGTGCCAGCAGAGACGGGTGGAACACAGATACGCAGTATTTT. This codes for CASRDGWNTDTQYF.

The chain has TRBV5-3 and TRBJ1-1; tentative D call: TRBD1 (6 bases). TRBV5-3 belongs to the ORF category, with a function that is uncertain. The CDR3 extends over 12 amino acids. With 3 bases removed from V and 5 bases from J, the gap between germline ends came to 8 bases. The DNA for the CDR3 is TGTGCCAGAAGCTACAGGGTGACTGAAGCTTTCTTT. Translating gives CARSYRVTEAFF.

The rearrangement uses TRBV6-5 and TRBJ2-3, with 12 bases lining up with TRBD2. Per germline, CDR1 MNHEY and CDR2 SVGAGI. V shed 8 bases and J 6 bases; nucleotides not matched to a gene: 9. The CDR3 extends over 15 amino acids. For the CDR3, the DNA is TGTGCCAGCGGACAGACTAGCGGGAGATCTGATACGCAGTATTTT. Translation: CASGQTSGRSDTQYF.

This clone occurred once. This chain uses TRBV6-5 with TRBJ1-2; D ambiguous. V was shortened by 7 bases and J by 4 bases, with 16 bases between the two germline ends. Per the germline V gene, CDR1 is MNHEY and CDR2 is SVGAGI. The CDR3 consists of 14 residues. The CDR3 protein is CASTRSGRGYGYTF. CDR3 DNA sequence: TGTGCCAGCACGCGGTCGGGCCGGGGCTATGGCTACACCTTC.

This chain joins TRBV11-2 and TRBJ2-1; a possible D gene is TRBD2 (6 bases). The germline V gene has CDR1 SGHAT and CDR2 FQNNGV. The length of the CDR3 is 15 residues. Trimming took 0 bases from V and 0 from J, leaving 6 bases between them. CDR3 bases: TGTGCCAGCAGCTTAGACGGGAGCTCCTACAATGAGCAGTTCTTC. This codes for CASSLDGSSYNEQFF.

This clone was recorded once. CDR3 sequence: CASSVGALNTEAFF. The CDR3 nucleotides are TGTGCCAGCAGCGTGGGGGCCTTGAACACTGAAGCTTTCTTT. The chain joins TRBV5-6 to TRBJ1-1; the D gene is possibly TRBD1 (6 bases). Trimming cost V 4 bases and J 0 bases, with 10 bases left between them. CDR1 is SGHDT and CDR2 is YYEEEE in the germline V gene. The CDR3 contains 14 residues.

CDR3 nucleotides: TGTGCCAGCAGCTTAATGGGGGGGCCCCAGCATTTT. This gives the protein CASSLMGGPQHF. The V and J genes are TRBV7-9 and TRBJ1-5; the D gene is possibly TRBD1 (5 bases). Trimming took 2 bases from V and 9 from J, leaving 8 bases between them. Germline V CDR1 and CDR2: SEHNR, FQNEAQ (reference sequence). This CDR3 spans 12 amino acids.